The text below deals with one TCR beta chain. The sample belongs to a study of control samples from healthy donors and cancer patients. Some clones are missing from TCRdb's copy, which holds only in-frame ones; the method was immunoSEQ multiplex PCR. Of about 190,000 clones listed, 91% are singletons. The CDR3 consists of 15 residues. The germline CDR1 and CDR2 sequences are MDHEN and SYDVKM. V trimming: 4 bases; J trimming: 3 bases; junction bases outside the gene matches: 7. The J gene is TRBJ2-7, the V gene TRBV28, with 9 bases lining up with TRBD1. The origin of this receptor is a man between 25 and 39 years old in good health. The sequencing sample was made of blood. The CDR3 protein is CASSSPGQGYYEQYF. The DNA for the CDR3 is TGTGCCAGCAGTTCCCCGGGACAGGGATACTACGAGCAGTACTTC.